The text below deals with one T cell receptor beta chain. PCR involved 60 Vbeta and 13 Jbeta primers. Sequenced by immunoSEQ multiplex PCR; TCRdb stores in-frame clones only, minus some. The data hold about 96,000 clones, with around 77% observed a single time. The data are from a study of cytomegalovirus exposure and HLA in healthy donors. This CDR3 region has 14 residues. The V end was cut by 0 bases, the J end by 8 bases, with 12 bases between. Looked up from germline, CDR1 is SGHTS and CDR2 is YDEGEE. This chain uses TRBV5-8 with TRBJ2-1, with D maybe TRBD1 (6 bases). The sample was PBMCs. This TCR was sampled from a man in his fifties in good health and CMV-seropositive. The CDR3 region has the DNA TGTGCCAGCAGCTTGGACAGGGTCGGACATGAGCAGTTCTTC. Translating it yields CASSLDRVGHEQFF.